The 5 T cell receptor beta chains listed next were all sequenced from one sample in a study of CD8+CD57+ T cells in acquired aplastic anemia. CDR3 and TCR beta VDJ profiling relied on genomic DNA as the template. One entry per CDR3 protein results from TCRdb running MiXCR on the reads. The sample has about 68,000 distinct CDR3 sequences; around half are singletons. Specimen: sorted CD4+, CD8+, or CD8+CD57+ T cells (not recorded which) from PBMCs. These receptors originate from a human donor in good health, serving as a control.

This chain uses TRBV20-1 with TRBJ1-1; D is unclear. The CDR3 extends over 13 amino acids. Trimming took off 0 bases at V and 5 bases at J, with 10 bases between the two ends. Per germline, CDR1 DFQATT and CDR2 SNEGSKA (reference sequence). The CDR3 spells CSAREGAVTEAFF. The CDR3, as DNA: TGCAGTGCTAGAGAGGGTGCGGTAACTGAAGCTTTCTTT.

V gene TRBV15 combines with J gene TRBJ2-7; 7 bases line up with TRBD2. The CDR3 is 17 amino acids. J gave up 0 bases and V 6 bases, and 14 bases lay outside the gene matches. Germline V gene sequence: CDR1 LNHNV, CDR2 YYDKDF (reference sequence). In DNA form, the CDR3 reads TGTGCCACCAGTCGGGACGCTGGGCGGGGGTTCTCCTACGAGCAGTACTTC. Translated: CATSRDAGRGFSYEQYF.

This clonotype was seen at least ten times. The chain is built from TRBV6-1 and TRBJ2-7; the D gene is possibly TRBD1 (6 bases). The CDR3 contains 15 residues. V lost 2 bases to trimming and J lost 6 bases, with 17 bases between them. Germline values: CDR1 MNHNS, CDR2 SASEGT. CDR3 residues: CASSELGGSLFEQYF. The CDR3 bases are TGTGCCAGCAGTGAACTAGGGGGTTCCCTTTTCGAGCAGTACTTC.

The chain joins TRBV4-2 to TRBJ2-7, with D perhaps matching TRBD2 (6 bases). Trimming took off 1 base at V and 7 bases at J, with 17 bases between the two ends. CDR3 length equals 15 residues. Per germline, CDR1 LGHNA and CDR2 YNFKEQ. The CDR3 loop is CASSQVQGPGEEQYF. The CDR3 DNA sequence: TGTGCCAGCAGCCAAGTCCAGGGTCCGGGGGAGGAGCAGTACTTC.

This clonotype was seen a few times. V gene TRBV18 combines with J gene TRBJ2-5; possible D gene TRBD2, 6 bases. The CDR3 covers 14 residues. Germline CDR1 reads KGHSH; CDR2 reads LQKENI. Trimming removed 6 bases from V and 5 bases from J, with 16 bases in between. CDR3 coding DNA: TGTGCCAGCTCGAACCTCCGCCGGGGGGAGACCCAGTACTTC. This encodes CASSNLRRGETQYF.